The 15 T cell receptor beta chains below were found in one sample sequenced in a study of T cell responses to AZD1222 COVID-19 vaccine. Clones were read by immunoSEQ multiplex PCR, and TCRdb kept only the in-frame ones, dropping some. This table holds about 130,000 clones, about nine tenths found once. Sequencing used peripheral blood, obtained on day 0 of AZD1222 vaccination. The receptors stem from an adult in good health.

The CDR3 here is CASSYSIGLYGYTF. CDR3 bases: TGTGCCAGCAGTTACTCGATTGGACTCTATGGCTACACCTTC. This sequence joins TRBV6-5 and TRBJ1-2; no clear D. The V end lost 0 bases, the J end lost 4 bases, and 9 bases lay between the germline ends. The CDR3 length is 14 residues. Germline values: CDR1 MNHEY, CDR2 SVGAGI.

The chain couples TRBV7-8 to TRBJ1-5; TRBD1 matches at 9 bases. The CDR3 runs 14 residues. Germline loops: CDR1 SGHVS, CDR2 FQNEAQ. After removal of 5 bases from V and 8 bases from J, the junction contained 7 bases not matched to a gene. CDR3 loop: CASSPGQGPEPQHF. The CDR3 region has the DNA TGTGCCAGCAGCCCCGGACAGGGGCCGGAGCCCCAGCATTTT.

The chain is built from TRBV5-4 and TRBJ2-2; D is perhaps TRBD1 or TRBD2 (5 bases each). The germline gives CDR1 SGHNT, CDR2 YYREEE (reference sequence). Deletions cut 6 bases from V and 4 bases from J, with 13 bases between. The CDR3 has 14 amino acids. CDR3 coding DNA: TGTGCCAGCATCCCGGGGCCGCGCACCGGGGAGCTGTTTTTT. It yields the protein CASIPGPRTGELFF. Looking up the rest from reference TRBV5-4 and TRBJ2-2 gives the full variable domain: ETGVTQSPTHLIKTRGQQVTLRCSSQSGHNTVSWYQQALGQGPQFIFQYYREEENGRGNFPPRFSGLQFPNYSSELNVNALELDDSALYLCASIPGPRTGELFFGEGSRLTVL.

In nucleotides, the CDR3 is TGTGCCAGTAGTCCCAGGGGGCAGGGGAATTTGACACCCCTCCACTTT. This encodes CASSPRGQGNLTPLHF. V usage is TRBV19 and J usage is TRBJ1-6; 8 bases align to TRBD1. The CDR3 covers 16 residues. CDR1 LNHDA and CDR2 SQIVND come from the germline V gene (reference sequence). V was pared by 5 bases and J by 11 bases, with 14 bases of the junction left unmatched. The variable domain in full, with the rest retrieved from reference TRBV19 and TRBJ1-6, is DGGITQSPKYLFRKEGQNVTLSCEQNLNHDAMYWYRQDPGQGLRLIYYSQIVNDFQKGDIAEGYSVSREKKESFPLTVTSAQKNPTAFYLCASSPRGQGNLTPLHFGNGTRLTVT.

The chain has TRBV4-3 and TRBJ1-2, with D possibly TRBD1 on 6 matching bases. The CDR3 is 16 residues long. Trimming pared 0 bases from V and 8 bases from J, leaving 19 bases between. The germline gives CDR1 LGHNA, CDR2 YSLEER. The CDR3 DNA sequence: TGCGCCAGCAGCCAAGAAAGGGTGCGGGACATGGAGGGCTACACCTTC. This encodes CASSQERVRDMEGYTF.

This chain uses TRBV7-9 with TRBJ2-7, with 7 bases aligning to TRBD2. The CDR3 is 11 residues long. Germline lookup yields CDR1 SEHNR and CDR2 FQNEAQ (reference sequence). Unmatched junction bases numbered 0, after V lost 8 bases and J lost 2 bases. CDR3 amino acids: CASGGAYEQYF. In DNA, the CDR3 is TGTGCCAGCGGGGGGGCCTACGAGCAGTACTTC.

The chain combines TRBV9 with TRBJ2-3; D might be TRBD1 or TRBD2, each matching 6 bases. This CDR3 has 15 residues. Looked up from germline, CDR1 is SGDLS and CDR2 is YYNGEE. Between the trimmed V and J ends, which lost 0 bases and 5 bases, there was a span of 13 bases. The CDR3 DNA is TGTGCCAGCAGCGTAGAGGGGGGAAAGGGAGATACGCAGTATTTT. Translated: CASSVEGGKGDTQYF.

In this sample, this clone turned up a few times. V usage is TRBV30 and J usage is TRBJ1-1, with D unresolved. Germline CDR1 is GTSNPN and CDR2 is SVGIG (reference sequence). The V gene lost 4 bases and the J gene lost 0 bases, with 12 bases spanning the gap. The CDR3 length is 14 residues. The CDR3 nucleotides read TGTGCCTGGAATGGTAGGATGATGAACACTGAAGCTTTCTTT. This gives the protein CAWNGRMMNTEAFF.

The V call is TRBV7-3, the J call TRBJ2-2; D gene uncertain. V shed 4 bases and J shed 0 bases, with 18 bases lying between them. This CDR3 contains 18 residues. The V gene's germline CDR1 is SGHTA and CDR2 FQGTGA. The CDR3 reads CASSYYPPVTANTGELFF. CDR3 nucleotide sequence: TGTGCCAGCAGCTACTACCCCCCGGTCACCGCGAACACCGGGGAGCTGTTTTTT. The whole variable domain, filled in from reference TRBV7-3 and TRBJ2-2, reads GAGVSQTPSNKVTEKGKYVELRCDPISGHTALYWYRQSLGQGPEFLIYFQGTGAADDSGLPNDRFFAVRPEGSVSTLKIQRTERGDSAVYLCASSYYPPVTANTGELFFGEGSRLTVL.

The rearrangement joins TRBV30 to TRBJ1-6, with TRBD1 as a possible D gene (6 bases). The germline CDR1 and CDR2 sequences are GTSNPN and SVGIG (reference sequence). Trimming cost V 0 bases and J 9 bases, with 12 bases left between them. The CDR3 contains 14 residues. The CDR3 DNA follows: TGTGCCTGGAGTGTAGGGGGGGGAGGTTCACCCCTCCACTTT. Protein product: CAWSVGGGGSPLHF. The variable domain in full, completed from reference TRBV30 and TRBJ1-6, reads SQTIHQWPATLVQPVGSPLSLECTVEGTSNPNLYWYRQAAGRGLQLLFYSVGIGQISSEVPQNLSASRPQDRQFILSSKKLLLSDSGFYLCAWSVGGGGSPLHFGNGTRLTVT.

This sequence joins TRBV12-3 or TRBV12-4 and TRBJ2-1; D possibly corresponds to TRBD1 (6 bases). CDR3 length: 13 residues. Trimming stripped 7 bases from V and 6 bases from J, with 13 bases between. CDR3 sequence reads: CASTQGQSNEQFF. The CDR3 nucleotides read TGTGCCAGCACTCAGGGGCAGTCCAATGAGCAGTTCTTC.

The DNA of the CDR3 is TGTGCCAGCAGCTTGGTGGAAGCCGCTGAAGCTTTCTTT. Its translation is CASSLVEAAEAFF. V is TRBV7-2 and J is TRBJ1-1; D gene uncertain. This CDR3 comprises 13 residues. V was cut by 3 bases and J by 6 bases, with 11 bases left in between. Germline lookup yields CDR1 SGHTA and CDR2 FQGNSA.

The chain employs TRBV5-6 and TRBJ2-1; 8 bases match TRBD1. Germline V gene data show CDR1 as SGHDT and CDR2 as YYEEEE. This CDR3 region has 13 residues. V shed 2 bases, J shed 10 bases, and the junction held 5 bases outside the gene matches. CDR3 coding DNA: TGTGCCAGCAGCTTCTGGGACAGGCTCGAGCAGTTCTTC. Translated: CASSFWDRLEQFF.

V gene TRBV6-5 combines with J gene TRBJ2-3; 9 bases align to TRBD2. Losses at the gene ends were 7 bases for V and 6 bases for J; bases not matched to a gene: 8. CDR3 length equals 14 residues. Germline CDR1 and CDR2: MNHEY and SVGAGI. CDR3 sequence: CASTISGGSDTQYF. The CDR3 DNA reads as TGTGCCAGCACCATTAGCGGGGGCTCGGATACGCAGTATTTT.

The chain recombines TRBV12-3 or TRBV12-4 with TRBJ1-1; D gene uncertain. The V and J ends lost 4 bases and 3 bases respectively, with 6 bases between them. This CDR3 is built from 12 residues. The CDR3 sequence: CASSSRYTEAFF. In DNA, the CDR3 is TGTGCCAGCAGTTCGAGGTACACTGAAGCTTTCTTT.